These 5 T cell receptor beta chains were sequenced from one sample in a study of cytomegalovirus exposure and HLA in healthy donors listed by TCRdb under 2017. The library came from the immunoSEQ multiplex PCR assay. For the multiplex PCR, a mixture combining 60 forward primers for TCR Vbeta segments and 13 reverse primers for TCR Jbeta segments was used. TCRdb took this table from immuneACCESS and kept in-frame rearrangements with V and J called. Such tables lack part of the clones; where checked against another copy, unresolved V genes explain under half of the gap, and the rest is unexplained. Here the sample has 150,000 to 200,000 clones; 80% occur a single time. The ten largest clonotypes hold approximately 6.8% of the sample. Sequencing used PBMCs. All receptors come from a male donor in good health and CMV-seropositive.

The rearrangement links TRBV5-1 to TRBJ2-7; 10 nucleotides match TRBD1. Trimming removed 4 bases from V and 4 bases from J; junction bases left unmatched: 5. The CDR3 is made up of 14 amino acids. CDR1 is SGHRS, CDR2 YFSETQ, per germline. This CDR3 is CASSARTGGYEQYF. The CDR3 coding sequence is TGCGCCAGCAGCGCCCGGACAGGGGGTTACGAGCAGTACTTC.

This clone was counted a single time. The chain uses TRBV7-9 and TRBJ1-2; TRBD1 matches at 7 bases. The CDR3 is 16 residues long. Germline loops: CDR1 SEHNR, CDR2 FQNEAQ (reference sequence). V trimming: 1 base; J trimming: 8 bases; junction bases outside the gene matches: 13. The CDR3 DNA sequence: TGTGCCAGCAGCTTAGTACCCCCGACAGGGAAAGGCGGCTACACCTTC. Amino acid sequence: CASSLVPPTGKGGYTF.

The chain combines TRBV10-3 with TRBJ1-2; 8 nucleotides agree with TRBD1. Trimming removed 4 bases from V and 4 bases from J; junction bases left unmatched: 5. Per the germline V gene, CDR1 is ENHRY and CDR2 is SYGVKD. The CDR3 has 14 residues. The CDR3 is CAISGGTGLYGYTF. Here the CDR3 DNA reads TGTGCCATCAGTGGGGGGACAGGACTCTATGGCTACACCTTC.

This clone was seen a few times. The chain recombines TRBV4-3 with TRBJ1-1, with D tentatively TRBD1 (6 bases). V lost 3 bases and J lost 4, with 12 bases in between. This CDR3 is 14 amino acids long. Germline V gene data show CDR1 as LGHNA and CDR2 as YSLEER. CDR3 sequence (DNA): TGCGCCAGCAGCCAGGGGGCGCCGGGCACTGAAGCTTTCTTT. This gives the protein CASSQGAPGTEAFF.

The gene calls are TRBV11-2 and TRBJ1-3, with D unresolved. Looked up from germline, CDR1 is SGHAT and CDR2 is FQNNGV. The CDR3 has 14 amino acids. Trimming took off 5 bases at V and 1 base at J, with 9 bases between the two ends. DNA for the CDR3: TGTGCCAGCAGCCTCAGTATTTCTGGAAACACCATATATTTT. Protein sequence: CASSLSISGNTIYF.